This TCR beta chain was sequenced for a study of PD-1 blockade in classical Hodgkin lymphoma. For the study at large: Intravenous delivery of nivolumab at 3 mg/kg to patients occurred every 2 weeks. Regarding the study as a whole: CD4+ TCR diversity, unlike CD8+, rose significantly by C4D1. Baseline TCR diversity was reportedly lower in newly diagnosed patients than healthy donors.

Data came from immunoSEQ multiplex PCR; TCRdb stores just in-frame clones and leaves some out. The sample comprises fewer than 35,000 clones, around 83% of which are singletons, and about 0.45% rests with the top ten. The time point was: cycle 4 day 1 (C4D1), after more than five weeks of nivolumab. In every patient, relapse followed autologous stem cell transplantation, while exposure to brentuximab vedotin differed. The authors purified CD4+ T cells from thawed PBMCs by magnetic negative selection. Classifying best responses yielded complete response, partial response or progressive disease. The CDR3 runs to 15 residues. Trimming took 6 bases from V and 4 from J, leaving 15 bases between them. CDR1 is MNHNS, CDR2 SASEGT, per germline. In this sample, this clone turned up once. Its antigen remains unidentified.

This receptor was taken from a human donor with classical Hodgkin lymphoma. The chain carries TRBV6-1 and TRBJ1-4; possibly TRBD1 for D (6 bases). This material consisted of CD4+ T cells from blood, taken before the fourth cycle of nivolumab. The CDR3 here is CASRPPGQLNEKLFF. CDR3 coding DNA: TGTGCCAGCAGGCCCCCGGGACAACTTAATGAAAAACTGTTTTTT.